These T cell receptor beta chains were read from a single sample in a study of beta chain features in type 1 diabetes. Profiling relied on immunoSEQ multiplex PCR, and the TCRdb table lists in-frame clones only, not all of them. This table holds 13,000 to 15,000 clones, approximately 69% found once. Sequencing input: stem cell memory CD4+ T cells from blood. These receptors were collected from a woman younger than 30 with type 1 diabetes. The CDR3 runs from the conserved cysteine through the conserved F or W. D genes are given only for firm matches. A clone size is listed for some rows: how often the clone was seen (once, few, many), or a class if it is expanded.

TGTGCCTGGAGCCCCAGGGCTAGCGGCGTCTACAATGAGCAGTTCTTC	CAWSPRASGVYNEQFF	TRBJ2-1	TRBD2	TRBV30	few
TGTGCCAGCAGCGACCGGGGGTTCACAGATACGCAGTATTTT	CASSDRGFTDTQYF	TRBJ2-3	.	TRBV6-5	.
TGTGCCACCAGCAGAGATGGGGGGAACTATGGCTACACCTTC	CATSRDGGNYGYTF	TRBJ1-2	.	TRBV15	few
TGTGCCAGCAGCATAGGGGGGGATCAGCCCCAGCATTTT	CASSIGGDQPQHF	TRBJ1-5	.	TRBV25-1	.
TGTGCCAGTAGTATACAGGGGAATAGACAGCCCCAGCATTTT	CASSIQGNRQPQHF	TRBJ1-5	.	TRBV19	.
TGTGCCTGGACGAGAGGCCATGAAGCTTTCTTT	CAWTRGHEAFF	TRBJ1-1	.	TRBV30	.
TGTGCCAGCAGTCGGGACAGACAAGAGACCCAGTACTTC	CASSRDRQETQYF	TRBJ2-5	TRBD1	TRBV14	.
TGTGCCAGCAGCGGGGGGACTCAAGCTTTCTTT	CASSGGTQAFF	TRBJ1-1	.	TRBV9	.
TGTGCCAGCAGCTTGGAGGGGCCTAACTATGGCTACACCTTC	CASSLEGPNYGYTF	TRBJ1-2	.	TRBV5-4	.
TGTGCCAGCAGCTTTAGTTCGCTCGCTGCGGTATACGACGAGCAGTACTTC	CASSFSSLAAVYDEQYF	TRBJ2-7	.	TRBV7-2	few
TGTGCCAGCAGCCGCTATCGCGGGGGGGGGAACACCGGGGAGCTGTTTTTT	CASSRYRGGGNTGELFF	TRBJ2-2	TRBD2	TRBV14	once